Following are 20 T cell receptor beta chains from one sample sequenced in a study of shared clonotypes between healthy human individuals. Naive CD8 cells, CD45RO-negative and positively selected for CCR7, excluded terminally differentiated effector memory CD45RA+ cells. Generated by immunoSEQ multiplex PCR, the TCRdb table keeps only in-frame clones and is missing some. Of about 2.2 million clones in the sample, about 94% were seen once. Sample: naive CD8+ T cells from PBMCs. The source is a man aged 18-30 years in good health. Some clones in this sample may be carry-over from other donors' samples.

The chain combines TRBV6-5 with TRBJ2-7, with D perhaps TRBD2 (6 bases). Germline values: CDR1 MNHEY, CDR2 SVGAGI. CDR3 length: 14 residues. Trimming removed 6 bases from V and 0 bases from J, with 12 bases in between. CDR3 amino acids: CASSPVGGSYEQYF. CDR3 nucleotide sequence: TGTGCCAGCAGCCCGGTCGGGGGCTCCTACGAGCAGTACTTC.

The chain links TRBV27 to TRBJ2-3; D remains unclear. The V end lost 1 base, the J end lost 1 base, and 12 bases lay between the germline ends. CDR1 and CDR2 (germline): MNHEY, SMNVEV (reference sequence). The CDR3 runs to 16 residues. The CDR3 protein is CASSLFLRRGTDTQYF. For the CDR3, the DNA is TGTGCCAGCAGTTTATTCCTACGACGTGGCACAGATACGCAGTATTTT.

V gene TRBV4-2 combines with J gene TRBJ2-7; D unclear. The CDR3 spans 13 residues. Per the germline V gene, CDR1 is LGHNA and CDR2 is YNFKEQ. V dropped 3 bases and J dropped 3 bases, with 9 bases sitting between them. The CDR3 DNA is TGTGCCAGCAGCCATGCCGAGGACTACGAGCAGTACTTC. It codes for CASSHAEDYEQYF.

The CDR3 reads CASSQEGIFGGSYNEQFF. The CDR3 nucleotides read TGCGCCAGCAGCCAAGAAGGTATTTTCGGGGGATCCTACAATGAGCAGTTCTTC. This chain links TRBV4-3 with TRBJ2-1; D is perhaps TRBD2 (6 bases). CDR1 and CDR2 from the germline V gene are LGHNA and YSLEER. V was pared by 0 bases and J by 1 base, with 16 bases between. The CDR3 runs to 18 residues.

The V gene is TRBV27, the J gene TRBJ2-3; possibly TRBD1 for D (7 bases). The CDR3 spans 15 residues. Trimming took 5 bases from V and 4 from J, leaving 16 bases between them. Germline V gene sequence: CDR1 MNHEY, CDR2 SMNVEV (reference sequence). The CDR3: CASSRRGPTPDTQYF. For the CDR3, the DNA is TGTGCCAGCAGTCGGAGGGGGCCGACCCCAGATACGCAGTATTTT.

The rearrangement uses TRBV6-6 and TRBJ1-1, with 7 bases lining up with TRBD1. With V trimmed by 7 bases and J by 0 bases, 5 bases remained unmatched. This CDR3 region has 14 residues. Germline V gene lookup returns CDR1 MNHNY and CDR2 SVGAGI (reference sequence). CDR3 coding DNA: TGTGCCAGCACCATGGACAGGCTGAACACTGAAGCTTTCTTT. It specifies CASTMDRLNTEAFF.

V and J are TRBV5-4 and TRBJ2-3; D gene unclear. This CDR3 has 13 residues. Trimming shortened V by 7 bases and J by 4 bases, and 13 bases separated the two germline ends. Per the germline V gene, CDR1 is SGHNT and CDR2 is YYREEE (reference sequence). In DNA form, the CDR3 reads TGTGCCAGCGGATTCCCAGAGTCAGATACGCAGTATTTT. This codes for CASGFPESDTQYF.

The V gene is TRBV7-9, the J gene TRBJ1-5, with unresolved D. CDR3 size: 13 residues. Germline CDR1 reads SEHNR; CDR2 reads FQNEAQ (reference sequence). Trimming left V 1 base short and J 4 bases short, with 5 bases between. CDR3 nucleotides: TGTGCCAGCAGCTTAGTAGAAAATCAGCCCCAGCATTTT. It yields the protein CASSLVENQPQHF.

The chain couples TRBV7-9 to TRBJ2-3; D call uncertain. CDR3 length equals 13 residues. In germline, CDR1 is SEHNR, CDR2 FQNEAQ (reference sequence). Trimming took 5 bases from V and 5 from J, leaving 11 bases between them. CDR3 DNA sequence: TGTGCCAGCAGCGGGCGAGAGGTAGATACGCAGTATTTT. Protein product: CASSGREVDTQYF.

The chain has TRBV6-5 and TRBJ2-7; the match to TRBD1 covers 8 bases. In germline, CDR1 is MNHEY, CDR2 SVGAGI. The V gene end was trimmed by 5 bases and the J gene end by 5 bases; junction bases not matched to a gene: 8. CDR3 size: 14 residues. The CDR3 sequence is CASSPGTGFHEQYF. In DNA, the CDR3 is TGTGCCAGCAGTCCCGGGACAGGTTTTCACGAGCAGTACTTC.

The V and J genes are TRBV28 and TRBJ2-1, with a possible D match to TRBD2 (5 bases). Per the germline V gene, CDR1 is MDHEN and CDR2 is SYDVKM. The length of the CDR3 is 17 residues. V lost 7 bases to trimming and J lost 8 bases, with 27 bases between them. CDR3 residues: CASTPRGLSPNFDEQFF. Here the CDR3 DNA reads TGTGCCAGCACCCCCCGAGGGCTTAGCCCGAATTTCGATGAGCAGTTCTTC.

This rearrangement joins TRBV19 to TRBJ2-7; 7 positions agree with TRBD1. The germline CDR1 and CDR2 sequences are LNHDA and SQIVND (reference sequence). J gave up 0 bases and V 3 bases, and 8 bases lay outside the gene matches. This CDR3 is 16 amino acids long. The CDR3 bases are TGTGCCAGTAGTATGGTGAGGGCAGGGGGCTCCTACGAGCAGTACTTC. As protein: CASSMVRAGGSYEQYF.

V is TRBV7-9 and J is TRBJ2-7; D call uncertain. There are 12 residues in the CDR3. Looked up from germline, CDR1 is SEHNR and CDR2 is FQNEAQ (reference sequence). The V end lost 4 bases, the J end lost 3 bases, and 7 bases lay between the germline ends. The CDR3 reads CASSYSGYEQYF. The DNA for the CDR3 is TGTGCCAGCAGCTACTCAGGCTACGAGCAGTACTTC.

V and J are TRBV7-2 and TRBJ2-7; a possible D gene is TRBD2 (5 bases). V shed 5 bases and J shed 4 bases, with 15 bases lying between them. From germline, CDR1 is SGHTA and CDR2 FQGNSA. The CDR3 extends over 14 amino acids. This chain's CDR3 is CASSPIQRRYEQYF. CDR3 nucleotide sequence: TGTGCCAGCAGCCCTATTCAGCGGCGATACGAGCAGTACTTC.

J is TRBJ1-5 and V is TRBV27; 7 bases are shared with TRBD1. Looked up from germline, CDR1 is MNHEY and CDR2 is SMNVEV (reference sequence). After removal of 5 bases from V and 2 bases from J, the junction contained 6 bases not matched to a gene. The CDR3 loop spans 15 amino acids. The CDR3 coding sequence is TGTGCCAGCAGTCGACAGGGCTATGGCAATCAGCCCCAGCATTTT. It codes for CASSRQGYGNQPQHF.

The chain is built from TRBV4-1 and TRBJ1-1; 8 bases line up with TRBD1. J lost 0 bases, V lost 4 bases, and 13 bases had no gene match. Per the germline V gene, CDR1 is MGHRA and CDR2 is YSYEKL. The CDR3 sequence is 18 residues long. The CDR3 DNA sequence: TGCGCCAGCAGCCCACTAATAGGACAGGGCTTCATGAACACTGAAGCTTTCTTT. Translating it yields CASSPLIGQGFMNTEAFF.

The chain couples TRBV7-2 to TRBJ1-2; 7 nucleotides line up with TRBD1. CDR3 size: 16 residues. V dropped 2 bases and J dropped 2; count of bases not matched to a gene: 8. Per germline, CDR1 SGHTA and CDR2 FQGNSA. In DNA, the CDR3 is TGTGCCAGCAGCTTAAGGGGACAGACACTCAACTATGGCTACACCTTC. As protein: CASSLRGQTLNYGYTF.

The rearrangement links TRBV25-1 to TRBJ1-2; TRBD1 agrees at 7 bases. Trimming removed 2 bases from V and 6 bases from J; junction bases left unmatched: 12. CDR1 and CDR2 from the germline V gene are MGHDK and SYGVNS. The CDR3 runs 16 residues. DNA for the CDR3: TGTGCCAGCAGTGAACCGAATCGAGGGGGCCGAAATGGCTACACCTTC. Protein: CASSEPNRGGRNGYTF.

The rearrangement joins TRBV27 to TRBJ2-1; D possibly matches TRBD1 or TRBD2 (5 bases each). Trimming shortened V by 1 base and J by 9 bases, and 13 bases separated the two germline ends. CDR3 length: 14 residues. Germline V gene lookup returns CDR1 MNHEY and CDR2 SMNVEV (reference sequence). The CDR3, as DNA: TGTGCCAGCAGTTTATTCGTTGGGGGTGGTGAGCAGTTCTTC. It encodes CASSLFVGGGEQFF.

The J gene is TRBJ2-3, the V gene TRBV19; D gene ambiguous. The CDR3 totals 14 residues. The V end lost 7 bases, the J end lost 0 bases, and 11 bases lay between the germline ends. CDR1 LNHDA and CDR2 SQIVND come from the germline V gene (reference sequence). For the CDR3, the DNA is TGTGCCAGTACCCTGGACGGAAGCACAGATACGCAGTATTTT. It yields the protein CASTLDGSTDTQYF.